Listed here are 23 T cell receptor beta chains from one sample, sequenced in a study of spatial heterogeneity in lung cancer. Via MiXCR, TCRdb re-called the 5' RACE reads, giving one row per CDR3 protein. The sample holds 15,000 or so distinct CDR3 sequences, roughly 4.7% seen once. Study-wide findings and caveats: How many expanded intratumoral alpha and beta TCRs were present tracked the tumor mutation count, which was a count of nonsynonymous mutations.

Described time point: sample taken at primary tumor resection. Antigens for these TCRs are unknown. The sequences come from lung tumor tissue, collected at surgery. These receptors were taken from a female donor with early-stage non-small cell lung cancer.

Many counts were recorded for this clonotype. This chain links TRBV6-5 with TRBJ2-2; D may match TRBD1 or TRBD2 (5 bases each). From germline, CDR1 is MNHEY and CDR2 SVGAGI. V was clipped by 0 bases and J by 7 bases, with 15 bases between them. The CDR3 totals 16 residues. This CDR3 is CASSYSRGAGGGELFF. CDR3 coding DNA: TGTGCCAGCAGTTACTCGAGAGGGGCGGGCGGCGGGGAGCTGTTTTTT.

This clonotype was seen at least ten times. This chain joins TRBV20-1 and TRBJ2-7; D possibly corresponds to TRBD1 (6 bases). V gave up 4 bases and J gave up 1 base, with 8 bases separating them. The length of the CDR3 is 12 residues. The germline V gene has CDR1 DFQATT and CDR2 SNEGSKA (reference sequence). The CDR3 nucleotides read TGCAGTGCTAACAGGGTTTCCTACGAGCAGTACTTC. As protein: CSANRVSYEQYF.

This clonotype came up many times. V is TRBV2 and J is TRBJ2-7, with D possibly being TRBD1 or TRBD2 (5 bases each). Germline CDR1 SNHLY, CDR2 FYNNEI. The CDR3 loop spans 13 amino acids. V was cut by 3 bases and J by 4 bases, with 10 bases left in between. CDR3 nucleotides: TGTGCCAGCAGTGATCGGGGCAATTACGAGCAGTACTTC. Translated, it gives CASSDRGNYEQYF.

This clonotype showed up many times. The chain joins TRBV20-1 to TRBJ2-3; D not certain. Deletions cut 5 bases from V and 2 bases from J, with 17 bases between. The CDR3 loop spans 15 amino acids. Looked up from germline, CDR1 is DFQATT and CDR2 is SNEGSKA (reference sequence). CDR3 protein: CSAPTRRAATDTQYF. The DNA for the CDR3 is TGCAGTGCTCCTACCAGAAGGGCAGCCACAGATACGCAGTATTTT.

This clonotype was recorded at least ten times. The J gene is TRBJ2-4, the V gene TRBV2; 8 bases line up with TRBD1. CDR3 length equals 15 residues. With V trimmed by 0 bases and J by 8 bases, 6 bases remained unmatched. Per germline, CDR1 SNHLY and CDR2 FYNNEI. CDR3 sequence reads: CASSEARTGLDIQYF. CDR3 bases: TGTGCCAGCAGTGAAGCTCGGACAGGGTTGGACATTCAGTACTTC.

This clonotype was detected ten times or more. This sequence joins TRBV30 and TRBJ1-2, with 7 bases matching TRBD1. The germline gives CDR1 GTSNPN, CDR2 SVGIG (reference sequence). Trimming removed 1 base from V and 0 bases from J; junction bases left unmatched: 5. The CDR3 consists of 15 residues. CDR3 nucleotides: TGTGCCTGGAGTGCTCCGGGACAGACTAACTATGGCTACACCTTC. Encoded protein: CAWSAPGQTNYGYTF.

The sample holds many counts of this clonotype. The chain carries TRBV5-6 and TRBJ2-1; tentatively, D is TRBD2 (6 bases). Trimming shortened V by 2 bases and J by 4 bases, and 13 bases separated the two germline ends. Germline CDR1 SGHDT, CDR2 YYEEEE. The CDR3 sequence is 15 residues long. The CDR3 DNA sequence: TGTGCCAGCAGCTTTAACGGGGGTGGTTACAATGAGCAGTTCTTC. Its translation is CASSFNGGGYNEQFF.

In its sample, this clonotype ranks as medium-sized. This chain links TRBV4-1 with TRBJ1-4; D not certain. The germline CDR1 and CDR2 sequences are MGHRA and YSYEKL. This CDR3 contains 12 residues. Trimming left V 3 bases short and J 8 bases short, with 7 bases between. The CDR3 spells CASSHELEKLFF. CDR3 bases: TGCGCCAGCAGCCACGAGCTGGAAAAACTGTTTTTT.

There are many counts of this clonotype. The J gene is TRBJ2-3, the V gene TRBV9; TRBD1 matches at 10 bases. Losses at the gene ends were 2 bases for V and 4 bases for J; bases not matched to a gene: 10. CDR1 is SGDLS and CDR2 is YYNGEE in the germline V gene. The CDR3 is 17 residues long. CDR3 sequence: CASSVLPRQGAADTQYF. The DNA of the CDR3 is TGTGCCAGCAGCGTTCTACCTCGACAGGGGGCGGCAGATACGCAGTATTTT.

This clonotype was detected ten times or more. The V and J genes are TRBV28 and TRBJ2-7; 9 bases fit TRBD1. The CDR3 totals 16 residues. V lost 3 bases to trimming and J lost 5 bases; unmatched junction nucleotides: 11. Germline V gives CDR1 MDHEN, CDR2 SYDVKM. The CDR3 coding sequence is TGTGCCAGCAGTTTCCCCACGGACAGGGGCCTGAACGAGCAGTACTTC. Translating gives CASSFPTDRGLNEQYF.

The gene calls are TRBV7-2 and TRBJ2-5, with 8 nucleotides matching TRBD2. This CDR3 is 14 amino acids long. V shed 11 bases and J 5 bases; nucleotides not matched to a gene: 13. In germline, CDR1 is SGHTA, CDR2 FQGNSA. The CDR3 protein is CASSVGGALETQYF. DNA of the CDR3: TGTGCCTCCTCGGTCGGGGGGGCTCTGGAGACCCAGTACTTC. The whole variable domain, remainder taken from reference TRBV7-2 and TRBJ2-5, is GAGVSQSPSNKVTEKGKDVELRCDPISGHTALYWYRQSLGQGLEFLIYFQGNSAPDKSGLPSDRFSAERTGGSVSTLTIQRTQQEDSAVYLCASSVGGALETQYFGPGTRLLVL.

At least ten counts were recorded for this clonotype. The chain couples TRBV7-8 to TRBJ1-1; maybe TRBD1 (5 bases). The CDR3 is made up of 14 amino acids. V gave up 6 bases and J gave up 4 bases, with 15 bases separating them. The germline CDR1 and CDR2 sequences are SGHVS and FQNEAQ. This chain's CDR3 is CASRGPAESTEAFF. As DNA, the CDR3 is TGTGCCAGCAGGGGGCCAGCGGAGTCCACTGAAGCTTTCTTT.

This clonotype was found many times. This chain joins TRBV2 and TRBJ2-7, with a tentative D call TRBD1 (6 bases). V lost 0 bases and J 6 bases, leaving 15 bases between the germline ends. This CDR3 has 15 residues. Looked up from germline, CDR1 is SNHLY and CDR2 is FYNNEI. The CDR3 loop reads CASSEAGTRTFEQYF. The CDR3 DNA reads as TGTGCCAGCAGTGAAGCGGGGACACGAACTTTCGAGCAGTACTTC.

Only a few counts were recorded for this clonotype. This chain links TRBV4-3 with TRBJ2-1, with 10 bases lining up with TRBD1. This CDR3 region has 16 residues. Per germline, CDR1 LGHNA and CDR2 YSLEER. Trimming at V came to 0 bases and at J to 5 bases, leaving 4 bases not matched to a gene. This CDR3 is CASSQDWGQGNNEQFF. DNA of the CDR3: TGCGCCAGCAGCCAAGATTGGGGACAGGGGAACAATGAGCAGTTCTTC.

There are many counts of this clonotype. The chain joins TRBV7-6 to TRBJ2-1; the D gene is possibly TRBD1 (7 bases). V was trimmed by 4 bases and J by 8 bases, leaving 21 bases between them. CDR1 is SGHVS and CDR2 is FNYEAQ in the germline V gene. This CDR3 has 16 residues. The CDR3 sequence: CASSSPAGQSGDEQFF. The CDR3 DNA follows: TGTGCCAGCAGCTCTCCTGCGGGACAGTCTGGAGATGAGCAGTTCTTC.

This clonotype was counted at least ten times. The chain is built from TRBV12-3 or TRBV12-4 and TRBJ2-5; D call uncertain. The CDR3 is 11 amino acids. The V end was cut by 5 bases, the J end by 3 bases, with 4 bases between. The CDR3 sequence: CASSAEETQYF. CDR3 bases: TGTGCCAGCAGTGCGGAAGAGACCCAGTACTTC.

This clonotype was detected many times. This chain links TRBV20-1 with TRBJ1-1; tentatively, D is TRBD1 (6 bases). V was trimmed by 4 bases and J by 2 bases, leaving 14 bases between them. CDR1 and CDR2 from the germline V gene are DFQATT and SNEGSKA (reference sequence). This CDR3 has 14 amino acids. CDR3 in DNA: TGCAGTGCTATAGGCGACAGGTCAAACACTGAAGCTTTCTTT. The encoded protein is CSAIGDRSNTEAFF.

This clonotype was seen many times. CDR3 coding DNA: TGTGCCAGCAGCGGACTAGCGTCGGGACCTCTAGCCAAAAACATTCAGTACTTC. Residues: CASSGLASGPLAKNIQYF. The rearrangement uses TRBV9 and TRBJ2-4; 8 bases are a match to TRBD2. In germline, CDR1 is SGDLS, CDR2 YYNGEE. V shed 3 bases and J 0 bases; nucleotides not matched to a gene: 11. The CDR3 is 18 amino acids.

This clonotype was seen ten or more times. This chain joins TRBV7-9 and TRBJ2-3, with TRBD2 matching over 11 bases. Germline V gene lookup returns CDR1 SEHNR and CDR2 FQNEAQ (reference sequence). The CDR3 has 17 amino acids. Unmatched junction bases numbered 10, after V lost 4 bases and J lost 4 bases. The CDR3 loop is CASSSLGLAGGADTQYF. Here the CDR3 DNA reads TGTGCCAGCAGCTCCTTGGGGCTAGCGGGGGGCGCAGATACGCAGTATTTT.

This clonotype appeared many times. The chain joins TRBV29-1 to TRBJ2-3, with D perhaps matching TRBD1 or TRBD2 (5 bases each). The germline V gene encodes CDR1 SQVTM and CDR2 ANQGSEA. Trimming removed 8 bases from V and 0 bases from J, with 15 bases in between. The length of the CDR3 is 14 residues. CDR3 sequence: CSLTEGSSTDTQYF. The CDR3 DNA sequence: TGCAGCTTGACAGAGGGTTCTAGCACAGATACGCAGTATTTT.

This clonotype showed up many times. J is TRBJ2-4 and V is TRBV2; the D gene is possibly TRBD1 (5 bases). The V gene lost 5 bases and the J gene lost 7 bases, with 15 bases spanning the gap. The CDR3 runs to 14 residues. Germline assignment: CDR1 SNHLY and CDR2 FYNNEI. The CDR3, as DNA: TGTGCCAGCAGTATGACAGCCACGGCGAACATTCAGTACTTC. Protein: CASSMTATANIQYF.

This clonotype occurred a few times. The genes are TRBV11-2 and TRBJ2-7; tentative D call: TRBD2 (6 bases). CDR3 length: 15 amino acids. Germline V gives CDR1 SGHAT, CDR2 FQNNGV. Deletions cut 1 base from V and 4 bases from J, with 14 bases between. The CDR3 is CASSLVGLGGYEQYF. CDR3 DNA: TGTGCCAGCAGCTTAGTCGGACTGGGAGGTTACGAGCAGTACTTC.

This clonotype was counted ten times or more. This chain connects TRBV30 to TRBJ2-5; 10 bases are shared with TRBD2. The length of the CDR3 is 14 residues. CDR1 GTSNPN and CDR2 SVGIG come from the germline V gene (reference sequence). Trimming took 6 bases from V and 4 from J; bases not matched to a gene: 8. The CDR3 protein is CACKRAGGPETQYF. DNA of the CDR3: TGTGCCTGTAAAAGAGCGGGGGGGCCAGAGACCCAGTACTTC.